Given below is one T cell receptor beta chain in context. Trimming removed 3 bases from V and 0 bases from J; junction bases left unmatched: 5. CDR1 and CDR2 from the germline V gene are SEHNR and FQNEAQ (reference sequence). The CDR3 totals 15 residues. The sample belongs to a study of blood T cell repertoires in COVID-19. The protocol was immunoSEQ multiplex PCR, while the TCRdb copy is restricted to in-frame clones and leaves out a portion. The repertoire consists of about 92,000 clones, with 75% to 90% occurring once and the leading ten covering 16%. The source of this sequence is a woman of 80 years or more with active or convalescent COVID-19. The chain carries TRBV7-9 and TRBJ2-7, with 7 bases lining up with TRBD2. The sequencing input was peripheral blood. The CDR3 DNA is TGTGCCAGCAGCTTCGGGAGGCCAAGCTCCTACGAGCAGTACTTC. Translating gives CASSFGRPSSYEQYF.